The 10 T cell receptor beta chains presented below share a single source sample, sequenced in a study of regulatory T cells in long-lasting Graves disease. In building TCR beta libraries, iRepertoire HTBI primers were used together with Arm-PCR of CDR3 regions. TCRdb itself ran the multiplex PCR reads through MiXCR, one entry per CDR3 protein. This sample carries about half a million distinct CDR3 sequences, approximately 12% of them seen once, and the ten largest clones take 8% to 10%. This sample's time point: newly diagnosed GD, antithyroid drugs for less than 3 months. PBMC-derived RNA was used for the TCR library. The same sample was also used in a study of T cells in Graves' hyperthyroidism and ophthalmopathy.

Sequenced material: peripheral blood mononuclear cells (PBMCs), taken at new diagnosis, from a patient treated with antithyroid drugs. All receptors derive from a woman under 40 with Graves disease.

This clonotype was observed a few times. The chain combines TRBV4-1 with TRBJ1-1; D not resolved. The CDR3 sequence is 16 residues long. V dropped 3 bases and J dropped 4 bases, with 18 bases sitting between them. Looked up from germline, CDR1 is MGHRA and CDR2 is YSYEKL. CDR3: CASSHFWTLRTTEAFF. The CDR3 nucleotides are TGCGCCAGCAGCCATTTTTGGACCCTTCGGACCACTGAAGCTTTCTTT.

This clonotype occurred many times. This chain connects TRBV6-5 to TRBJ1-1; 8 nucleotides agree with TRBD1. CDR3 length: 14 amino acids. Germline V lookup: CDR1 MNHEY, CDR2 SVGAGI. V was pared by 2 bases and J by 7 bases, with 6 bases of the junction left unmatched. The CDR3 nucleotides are TGTGCCAGCAGTTACGACAGGGGCCCCGGTGAAGCTTTCTTT. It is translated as CASSYDRGPGEAFF.

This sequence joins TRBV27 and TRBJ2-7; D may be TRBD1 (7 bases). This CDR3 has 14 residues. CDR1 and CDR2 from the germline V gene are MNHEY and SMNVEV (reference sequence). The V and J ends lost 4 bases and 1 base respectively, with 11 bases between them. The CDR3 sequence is CASSSAGQSYEQYF. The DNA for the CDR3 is TGTGCCAGCAGTTCTGCGGGACAGTCCTACGAGCAGTACTTC.

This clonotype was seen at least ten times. The CDR3 bases are TGTGCCAGCAGTTTTAGCGGGAGGAGGACAGATACGCAGTATTTT. It codes for CASSFSGRRTDTQYF. This rearrangement joins TRBV11-2 to TRBJ2-3; TRBD2 agrees at 10 bases. Trimming cost V 6 bases and J 3 bases; bases outside gene matches: 6. The CDR3 runs to 15 residues. Germline loops: CDR1 SGHAT, CDR2 FQNNGV.

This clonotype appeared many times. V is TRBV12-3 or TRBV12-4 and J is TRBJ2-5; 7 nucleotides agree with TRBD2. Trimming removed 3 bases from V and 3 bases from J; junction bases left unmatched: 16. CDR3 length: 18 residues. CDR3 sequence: CASSLIFRPGGTKETQYF. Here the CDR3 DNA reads TGTGCCAGCAGTTTGATTTTCCGCCCGGGGGGAACTAAAGAGACCCAGTACTTC.

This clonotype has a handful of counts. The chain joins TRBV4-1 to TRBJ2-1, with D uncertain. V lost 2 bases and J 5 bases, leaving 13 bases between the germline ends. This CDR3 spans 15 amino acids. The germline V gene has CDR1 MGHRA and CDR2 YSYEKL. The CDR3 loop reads CASSQFHGTNNEQFF. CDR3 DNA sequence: TGCGCCAGCAGCCAATTCCACGGAACAAACAATGAGCAGTTCTTC.

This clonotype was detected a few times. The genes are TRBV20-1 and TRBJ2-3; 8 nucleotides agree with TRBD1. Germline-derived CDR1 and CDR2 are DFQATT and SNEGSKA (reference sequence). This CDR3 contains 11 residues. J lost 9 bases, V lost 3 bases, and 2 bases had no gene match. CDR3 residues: CSASRDRTQYF. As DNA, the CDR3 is TGCAGTGCTAGTAGGGACAGGACGCAGTATTTT.

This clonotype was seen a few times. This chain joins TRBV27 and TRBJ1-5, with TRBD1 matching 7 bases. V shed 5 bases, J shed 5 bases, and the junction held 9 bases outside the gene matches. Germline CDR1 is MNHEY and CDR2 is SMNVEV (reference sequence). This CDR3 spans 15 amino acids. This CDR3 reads CASSDLTGTYQPQHF. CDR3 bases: TGTGCCAGCAGTGATTTGACAGGGACCTATCAGCCCCAGCATTTT.

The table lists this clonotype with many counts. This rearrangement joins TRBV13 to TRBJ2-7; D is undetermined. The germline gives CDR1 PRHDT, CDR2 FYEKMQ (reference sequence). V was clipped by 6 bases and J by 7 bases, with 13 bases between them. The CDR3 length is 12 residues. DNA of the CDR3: TGTGCCAGCAGTTTCGGGTCTCCAGAGCAGTACTTC. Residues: CASSFGSPEQYF.

The CDR3 DNA follows: TGTGCCAGCAGCCGAGACCACAGGGAGGGAAACACCATATATTTT. Its protein product is CASSRDHREGNTIYF. The chain has TRBV5-4 and TRBJ1-3, with a tentative D call TRBD1 (6 bases). V gave up 4 bases and J gave up 4 bases, with 15 bases separating them. The CDR3 sequence is 15 residues long. CDR1 SGHNT and CDR2 YYREEE come from the germline V gene (reference sequence).